The clone carrying this T cell receptor beta chain was seen a handful of times. The antigen remains undetermined. These data belong to a study of cytomegalovirus exposure and HLA in healthy donors. With 5 bases removed from V and 3 bases from J, the gap between germline ends came to 10 bases. CDR1 and CDR2 (germline): SEHNR, FQNEAQ (reference sequence). The CDR3 loop spans 13 amino acids. This PCR relied on a set of 60 Vbeta primers and 13 Jbeta primers. TCRdb keeps only in-frame clones here, not all; method: immunoSEQ multiplex PCR. The sample has about 94,000 clones, 77% seen once. Study-level points and caveats: Presence/absence results assume similar sequencing depth per donor, which may not hold. Sequencing artifact likely explains a cluster of highly shared sequence variants. CMV serostatus was the only immune exposure information that was available.

The J gene is TRBJ1-1, the V gene TRBV7-9; no clear D gene. Sequencing used PBMCs. This receptor was taken from a man aged 25-45 years in good health and CMV-seronegative. The CDR3 region is CASSRRVDTEAFF. CDR3 nucleotides: TGTGCCAGCAGCCGGCGGGTTGACACTGAAGCTTTCTTT.